The 10 T cell receptor beta chains listed next were all sequenced from one sample in a study of the immune and genomic landscape of osteosarcoma. The repertoire was sequenced with immunoSEQ multiplex PCR; TCRdb's copy has only in-frame clones and lacks some. The table lists roughly 6,000 clones, almost 70% of them singletons, with 15% in the top ten. Osteosarcoma specimens were post-treatment primary, local recurrence and metastasis tumors from poor-prognosis patients. The sequencing sample was made of osteosarcoma tumor tissue from the lung. These receptors all come from a human donor with osteosarcoma.

This chain links TRBV6-1 with TRBJ2-6; 9 nucleotides align to TRBD1. The CDR3 is made up of 15 amino acids. Germline-derived CDR1 and CDR2 are MNHNS and SASEGT. V lost 6 bases, J lost 0 bases, and 0 bases stayed unmatched. CDR3 in DNA: TGTGCCAGCAGGACAGGGGGCTCTGGGGCCAACGTCCTGACTTTC. Protein: CASRTGGSGANVLTF.

The genes are TRBV11-2 and TRBJ1-1, with D unresolved. Germline V gene sequence: CDR1 SGHAT, CDR2 FQNNGV. There are 13 residues in the CDR3. The V and J ends lost 3 bases and 6 bases respectively, with 11 bases between them. CDR3 residues: CASSFRSLAEAFF. CDR3 DNA sequence: TGTGCCAGCAGCTTTCGTTCTCTCGCTGAAGCTTTCTTT.

This CDR3 is CASSSLSRERTGELFF. The DNA for the CDR3 is TGTGCCAGCAGTTCCCTTTCGAGGGAGCGCACCGGGGAGCTGTTTTTT. The gene calls are TRBV6-5 and TRBJ2-2, with a weak D call TRBD2 (5 bases). The CDR3 contains 16 residues. Germline lookup yields CDR1 MNHEY and CDR2 SVGAGI. The ends were cut back, 4 bases at V and 4 bases at J, with 16 bases in the middle.

V and J are TRBV2 and TRBJ2-1; D is perhaps TRBD2 (5 bases). Germline V gives CDR1 SNHLY, CDR2 FYNNEI. This CDR3 contains 13 residues. V lost 7 bases, J lost 4 bases, and 11 bases lay in between. CDR3 DNA: TGTGCCAGCACTAGCCTAAATTACAATGAGCAGTTCTTC. Translation: CASTSLNYNEQFF.

The chain couples TRBV4-3 to TRBJ1-2; D gene ambiguous. V lost 0 bases to trimming and J lost 7 bases, with 9 bases between them. The CDR3 extends over 13 amino acids. The germline gives CDR1 LGHNA, CDR2 YSLEER. CDR3 protein: CASSQEGGFGYTF. The CDR3, as DNA: TGCGCCAGCAGCCAAGAAGGAGGTTTTGGCTACACCTTC.

This chain's CDR3 is CASSTADRKGAEAFF. The CDR3 DNA sequence: TGCGCCAGCAGCACCGCAGACAGGAAGGGCGCTGAAGCTTTCTTT. This sequence joins TRBV5-1 and TRBJ1-1; perhaps TRBD1 as D (6 bases). The CDR3 totals 15 residues. V was clipped by 4 bases and J by 6 bases, with 19 bases between them. Germline V gene lookup returns CDR1 SGHRS and CDR2 YFSETQ.

The V gene is TRBV5-1, the J gene TRBJ2-2; D uncertain. This CDR3 region has 12 residues. Germline CDR1 and CDR2: SGHRS and YFSETQ. The ends were cut back, 2 bases at V and 7 bases at J, with 6 bases in the middle. Written as DNA, the CDR3 is TGCGCCAGCAGCTTCTTCGACGGGGAGCTGTTTTTT. Protein product: CASSFFDGELFF.

The V gene is TRBV6-6, the J gene TRBJ2-5; D might be TRBD2 (6 bases). This CDR3 is built from 13 residues. Germline CDR1 MNHNY, CDR2 SVGAGI (reference sequence). Trimming took off 7 bases at V and 0 bases at J, with 9 bases between the two ends. The CDR3 spells CASTPGDQETQYF. DNA of the CDR3: TGTGCCAGCACCCCGGGGGACCAAGAGACCCAGTACTTC.

CDR3 in DNA: TGTGCCAGCAGCCTAAACCAGCACGGGCCGTTCTTC. It codes for CASSLNQHGPFF. The chain links TRBV7-2 to TRBJ2-1; D uncertain. Germline lookup yields CDR1 SGHTA and CDR2 FQGNSA. Trimming removed 5 bases at V and 15 bases at J, with 17 bases between. This CDR3 has 12 residues.

The CDR3 reads CASCMTPGQSYEQYF. CDR3 bases: TGCGCCAGTTGTATGACGCCGGGACAGAGCTACGAGCAGTACTTC. This chain links TRBV5-1 with TRBJ2-7; TRBD1 matches at 7 bases. CDR3 length: 15 residues. With V trimmed by 8 bases and J by 3 bases, 14 bases remained unmatched. The germline V gene has CDR1 SGHRS and CDR2 YFSETQ.